Sequencing of this T cell receptor beta chain was carried out in a study of cytomegalovirus exposure and HLA in healthy donors. Study results and caveats: The study recorded 150 to 200 TCR beta chains that were cytomegalovirus-associated.

The table came from immunoSEQ multiplex PCR; TCRdb's copy has only in-frame clones and leaves some out. The sample includes some 170,000 clones, about 89% of them seen just once. CDR1 is MGHRA and CDR2 is YSYEKL in the germline V gene. The V gene lost 5 bases and the J gene lost 4 bases, with 18 bases spanning the gap. The CDR3 extends over 15 amino acids. Concerning this clone: Its matching antigen is unknown.

The sequence was obtained from a man under 40 in good health and CMV-seropositive. This chain uses TRBV4-1 with TRBJ2-7; maybe TRBD1 (6 bases). Sequenced sample: PBMCs. CDR3: CASSIGQTPSYEQYF. The DNA for the CDR3 is TGCGCCAGCAGCATAGGACAGACTCCCTCATACGAGCAGTACTTC.